This entry describes one TCR beta chain. Assay used: immunoSEQ multiplex PCR; TCRdb lists only in-frame clones, some missing. The sample lists 200,000 or so clones; about 88% were seen once. The sample belongs to a study of blood T cell repertoires in COVID-19. Study summary: Sample material is recorded as cDNA or gDNA derived from T cells, B-cell-depleted T cells, or PBMCs.

Germline CDR1 and CDR2: LGHDT and YNNKEL (reference sequence). The CDR3 has 18 amino acids. Trimming stripped 1 base from V and 1 base from J, with 17 bases between. The sequencing input was peripheral blood. The receptor was derived from a man in his sixties or seventies with acute or convalescent COVID-19. This rearrangement joins TRBV3-1 (or the pseudogene TRBV3-2) to TRBJ2-1; maybe TRBD1 (6 bases). The CDR3 nucleotides are TGTGCCAGCAGCCAAGCCCAAAGAAACAGGGTGTCCTACAATGAGCAGTTCTTC. Protein sequence: CASSQAQRNRVSYNEQFF.